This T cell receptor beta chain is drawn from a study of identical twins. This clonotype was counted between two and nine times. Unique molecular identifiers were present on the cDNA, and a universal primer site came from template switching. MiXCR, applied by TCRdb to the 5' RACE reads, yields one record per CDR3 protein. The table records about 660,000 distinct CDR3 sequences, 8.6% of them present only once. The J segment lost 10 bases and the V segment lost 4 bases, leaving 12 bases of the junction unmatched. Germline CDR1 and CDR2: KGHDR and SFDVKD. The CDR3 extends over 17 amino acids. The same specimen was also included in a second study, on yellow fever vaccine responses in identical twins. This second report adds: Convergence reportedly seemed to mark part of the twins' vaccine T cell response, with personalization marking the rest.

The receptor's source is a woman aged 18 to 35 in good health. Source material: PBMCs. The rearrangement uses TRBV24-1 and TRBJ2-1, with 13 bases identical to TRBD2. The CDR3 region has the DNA TGTGCCACCAGTGACCCTGGACTAGCGGGAGATCCGGCCGAGCAGTTCTTC. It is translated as CATSDPGLAGDPAEQFF.